This entry lists 14 T cell receptor beta chains sequenced from one sample in a study of blood T cell repertoires in COVID-19. Sequencing was performed with immunoSEQ multiplex PCR; in TCRdb, only in-frame clones are kept and a portion is missing. The sample includes a few hundred thousand clones, approximately 87% of them seen just once. The sequenced material came from peripheral blood. Every receptor here comes from a man aged 60 to 75 who had recovered from COVID-19.

This chain joins TRBV29-1 and TRBJ2-5; 7 nucleotides agree with TRBD2. V gave up 5 bases and J gave up 2 bases; unmatched junction bases: 11. This CDR3 has 15 residues. Germline assignment: CDR1 SQVTM and CDR2 ANQGSEA. CDR3 in amino acids: CSVRAAPSGQETQYF. DNA of the CDR3: TGCAGCGTTAGGGCTGCGCCTAGCGGACAAGAGACCCAGTACTTC.

The chain joins TRBV4-1 to TRBJ2-7, with 12 nucleotides matching TRBD2. The V and J ends lost 1 base and 4 bases, in that order; junction bases with no gene match: 2. There are 15 residues in the CDR3. Germline V lookup: CDR1 MGHRA, CDR2 YSYEKL. CDR3: CASSQGLAGVYEQYF. As DNA, the CDR3 is TGCGCCAGCAGCCAAGGACTAGCGGGGGTTTACGAGCAGTACTTC.

The chain couples TRBV2 to TRBJ1-6; 7 bases are a match to TRBD1. Germline lookup yields CDR1 SNHLY and CDR2 FYNNEI. J gave up 6 bases and V 2 bases, and 4 bases lay outside the gene matches. The CDR3 sequence is 15 residues long. The CDR3 spells CASSERQGSNSPLHF. The CDR3 region has the DNA TGTGCCAGCAGTGAACGACAGGGAAGTAATTCACCCCTCCACTTT.

The chain carries TRBV9 and TRBJ2-2, with 8 bases aligning to TRBD2. This CDR3 has 15 amino acids. From germline, CDR1 is SGDLS and CDR2 YYNGEE. J gave up 3 bases and V 6 bases, and 7 bases lay outside the gene matches. CDR3 sequence (DNA): TGTGCCAGCAAGCCCGGGGGGGTTCACACCGGGGAGCTGTTTTTT. This sequence encodes CASKPGGVHTGELFF.

The chain couples TRBV7-9 to TRBJ1-6, with 8 bases identical to TRBD1. This CDR3 region has 16 residues. V gave up 5 bases and J gave up 6 bases; unmatched junction bases: 9. Germline assignment: CDR1 SEHNR and CDR2 FQNEAQ (reference sequence). This chain's CDR3 is CASSQRTGSGNSPLHF. The DNA for the CDR3 is TGTGCCAGCAGCCAGAGGACAGGGTCTGGTAATTCACCCCTCCACTTT.

This chain joins TRBV28 and TRBJ1-6; the D is unclear. The germline V and J ends were trimmed by 4 bases and 8 bases, with 6 bases remaining between them. The germline V gene encodes CDR1 MDHEN and CDR2 SYDVKM. The CDR3 is 12 amino acids. The CDR3 DNA follows: TGTGCCAGCAGTTCGTCTTATTCACCCCTCCACTTT. This gives the protein CASSSSYSPLHF.

The chain carries TRBV18 and TRBJ2-7; 7 bases map to TRBD1. Losses at the gene ends were 3 bases for V and 4 bases for J; bases not matched to a gene: 9. The germline V gene encodes CDR1 KGHSH and CDR2 LQKENI. This CDR3 has 15 residues. CDR3 DNA sequence: TGTGCCAGCTCACCGCGTCAGGGGGTTCGATACGAGCAGTACTTC. Amino acids: CASSPRQGVRYEQYF.

The rearrangement links TRBV6-4 to TRBJ1-2, with 8 positions matching TRBD1. The CDR3 totals 14 residues. From germline, CDR1 is MRHNA and CDR2 SNTAGT. Losses at the gene ends were 6 bases for V and 2 bases for J; bases not matched to a gene: 5. The CDR3 sequence: CASRPGQANYGYTF. In DNA form, the CDR3 reads TGTGCCAGCAGGCCGGGACAGGCAAACTATGGCTACACCTTC.

The gene calls are TRBV3-1 (or the pseudogene TRBV3-2) and TRBJ2-3, with TRBD1 as a possible D gene (6 bases). Trimming stripped 4 bases from V and 1 base from J, with 9 bases between. CDR3 length: 14 residues. CDR1 and CDR2 (germline): LGHDT, YNNKEL (reference sequence). CDR3 coding DNA: TGTGCCAGCAGCCTAAGACAGGGCACAGATACGCAGTATTTT. Translation gives CASSLRQGTDTQYF.

The count of this clone is one. This chain links TRBV25-1 with TRBJ2-1, with D tentatively TRBD2 (5 bases). Germline values: CDR1 MGHDK, CDR2 SYGVNS. The germline V and J ends were trimmed by 1 base and 5 bases, with 18 bases remaining between them. The CDR3 contains 17 residues. In nucleotides, the CDR3 is TGTGCCAGCAGTGAATTTGCCCTAGCCACCTTTGACAATGAGCAGTTCTTC. It yields the protein CASSEFALATFDNEQFF.

J is TRBJ2-5 and V is TRBV3-1 (or the pseudogene TRBV3-2); 10 positions agree with TRBD2. The V gene end was trimmed by 4 bases and the J gene end by 3 bases; junction bases not matched to a gene: 2. In germline, CDR1 is LGHDT, CDR2 YNNKEL (reference sequence). The CDR3 is 14 amino acids. The CDR3 DNA is TGTGCCAGCAGCCTCCTAGCGGGAGAAGAGACCCAGTACTTC. Translation: CASSLLAGEETQYF.

In its sample, this clone was seen a few times. The chain carries TRBV5-1 and TRBJ1-2, with D perhaps TRBD1 (5 bases). The V gene lost 4 bases and the J gene lost 8 bases, with 15 bases spanning the gap. The CDR3 loop spans 13 amino acids. Germline V gene sequence: CDR1 SGHRS, CDR2 YFSETQ. The CDR3 is CASSVEQVGGYTF. As DNA, the CDR3 is TGCGCCAGCAGCGTGGAACAGGTGGGCGGCTACACCTTC. Looking up the rest from reference TRBV5-1 and TRBJ1-2 gives the full variable domain: KAGVTQTPRYLIKTRGQQVTLSCSPISGHRSVSWYQQTPGQGLQFLFEYFSETQRNKGNFPGRFSGRQFSNSRSEMNVSTLELGDSALYLCASSVEQVGGYTFGSGTRLTVV.

This clone was seen once. CDR3 protein: CASSLMAGGGETQYF. CDR3 nucleotides: TGTGCCAGCAGTTTAATGGCAGGGGGTGGGGAGACCCAGTACTTC. The rearrangement uses TRBV27 and TRBJ2-5; TRBD1 aligns across 7 bases. V shed 2 bases and J 5 bases; nucleotides not matched to a gene: 8. Germline CDR1 reads MNHEY; CDR2 reads SMNVEV (reference sequence). The CDR3 runs to 15 residues.

This clone was observed a handful of times. Here the CDR3 reads CASSLFSSGRSYTGELFF. The CDR3, as DNA: TGTGCCAGCAGTTTATTTTCTAGCGGGAGGTCTTACACCGGGGAGCTGTTTTTT. The chain recombines TRBV27 with TRBJ2-2; TRBD2 matches at 11 bases. With V trimmed by 1 base and J by 3 bases, 7 bases remained unmatched. CDR1 MNHEY and CDR2 SMNVEV come from the germline V gene (reference sequence). The CDR3 has 18 residues.